These 18 T cell receptor beta chains share one sample of origin, sequenced in a study of spatial heterogeneity in lung cancer. The time point is: sample taken at primary tumor resection. Via MiXCR, TCRdb re-called the 5' RACE reads, giving one row per CDR3 protein. The table includes about 38,000 distinct CDR3 sequences, approximately 5.6% detected once. The input for sequencing was PBMCs, taken at surgery. These receptor sequences come from a female donor with early-stage non-small cell lung cancer.

In this sample, this clonotype turned up many times. The gene calls are TRBV6-1 and TRBJ2-7, with TRBD1 identical over 9 bases. V trimming: 8 bases; J trimming: 5 bases; junction bases outside the gene matches: 7. The CDR3 extends over 13 amino acids. Germline CDR1 and CDR2: MNHNS and SASEGT. In nucleotides, the CDR3 is TGTGCCAGCGGGAGGGACAGGGTGGACGAGCAGTACTTC. Encoded protein: CASGRDRVDEQYF.

This clonotype has only a few counts. The chain carries TRBV6-6 and TRBJ1-2, with D maybe TRBD1 (6 bases). This CDR3 spans 13 amino acids. V was clipped by 5 bases and J by 8 bases, with 15 bases between them. Germline-derived CDR1 and CDR2 are MNHNY and SVGAGI (reference sequence). CDR3 region: CASSAQGKKGYTF. CDR3 DNA: TGTGCCAGCAGTGCACAGGGAAAGAAAGGCTACACCTTC.

There are a few counts of this clonotype. This rearrangement joins TRBV5-4 to TRBJ1-1, with TRBD1 identical over 7 bases. There are 17 residues in the CDR3. Trimming at V came to 4 bases and at J to 2 bases, leaving 14 bases not matched to a gene. The germline V gene encodes CDR1 SGHNT and CDR2 YYREEE (reference sequence). The DNA of the CDR3 is TGTGCCAGCAGCGATCTGACAGGGTTCAGGAGCAACACTGAAGCTTTCTTT. Its protein is CASSDLTGFRSNTEAFF. The full variable domain, in which reference TRBV5-4 and TRBJ1-1 provide the parts outside the CDR3, is ETGVTQSPTHLIKTRGQQVTLRCSSQSGHNTVSWYQQALGQGPQFIFQYYREEENGRGNFPPRFSGLQFPNYSSELNVNALELDDSALYLCASSDLTGFRSNTEAFFGQGTRLTVV.

The J gene is TRBJ1-3, the V gene TRBV5-4; D is unresolved. Trimming took off 0 bases at V and 6 bases at J, with 16 bases between the two ends. From germline, CDR1 is SGHNT and CDR2 YYREEE (reference sequence). This CDR3 comprises 16 residues. The DNA for the CDR3 is TGTGCCAGCAGCTTGGCCGAGACGGGGAGCGCAAACACCATATATTTT. Translated: CASSLAETGSANTIYF.

This clonotype has just a few counts. The chain links TRBV7-9 to TRBJ1-1; D ambiguous. V lost 2 bases, J lost 7 bases, and 14 bases lay in between. The CDR3 has 14 residues. The germline gives CDR1 SEHNR, CDR2 FQNEAQ (reference sequence). The CDR3 is CASSLPSVRREAFF. The CDR3 DNA is TGTGCCAGCAGCTTACCCTCAGTGCGGCGTGAAGCTTTCTTT.

This clonotype was detected a few times. This chain links TRBV29-1 with TRBJ2-3; D might be TRBD1 or TRBD2, each matching 5 bases. V lost 7 bases and J 4 bases, leaving 21 bases between the germline ends. This CDR3 spans 15 amino acids. Germline lookup yields CDR1 SQVTM and CDR2 ANQGSEA. The CDR3 region has the DNA TGCAGCGCGGCCGTCGGGACGGCGAAGTCAGATACGCAGTATTTT. This sequence encodes CSAAVGTAKSDTQYF.

The gene calls are TRBV28 and TRBJ2-7; 12 bases line up with TRBD2. This CDR3 is built from 17 residues. From germline, CDR1 is MDHEN and CDR2 SYDVKM. V lost 6 bases to trimming and J lost 8 bases; unmatched junction nucleotides: 17. CDR3 in DNA: TGTGCCAGCAGACACTCTCCTACGACTAGCGGGGGCTTAAAGCAGTACTTC. Its protein is CASRHSPTTSGGLKQYF. Combining the CDR3 with reference TRBV28 and TRBJ2-7 gives the whole variable domain DVKVTQSSRYLVKRTGEKVFLECVQDMDHENMFWYRQDPGLGLRLIYFSYDVKMKEKGDIPEGYSVSREKKERFSLILESASTNQTSMYLCASRHSPTTSGGLKQYFGPGTRLTVT.

This clonotype has a count of ten or more. The chain employs TRBV27 and TRBJ2-7; no firm D call. V gave up 3 bases and J gave up 3 bases, with 6 bases separating them. The CDR3 length is 12 residues. CDR1 is MNHEY, CDR2 SMNVEV, per germline (reference sequence). This CDR3 reads CASSFSGYEQYF. The CDR3 DNA is TGTGCCAGCAGTTTCTCGGGCTACGAGCAGTACTTC.

This clonotype occurred a few times. This chain joins TRBV6-1 and TRBJ1-1; TRBD1 matches 7 bases. V gave up 6 bases and J gave up 7 bases; unmatched junction bases: 11. The germline CDR1 and CDR2 sequences are MNHNS and SASEGT. The CDR3 is 14 amino acids. The CDR3 spells CASSFKTGADEAFF. CDR3 nucleotides: TGTGCCAGCAGCTTTAAAACAGGGGCCGATGAAGCTTTCTTT.

This clonotype has a count of ten or more. The V gene is TRBV6-5, the J gene TRBJ1-3, with D possibly being TRBD1 (5 bases). Germline V gene lookup returns CDR1 MNHEY and CDR2 SVGAGI. The germline V and J ends were trimmed by 6 bases and 4 bases, with 16 bases remaining between them. The CDR3 extends over 15 amino acids. This CDR3 reads CASRADAGSGNTIYF. CDR3 nucleotides: TGTGCCAGCAGGGCCGACGCAGGGAGCGGAAACACCATATATTTT.

This clonotype was detected a few times. V is TRBV5-6 and J is TRBJ1-1; D is perhaps TRBD1 (6 bases). This CDR3 has 16 residues. Germline CDR1 is SGHDT and CDR2 is YYEEEE. The V gene lost 4 bases and the J gene lost 5 bases, with 21 bases spanning the gap. Here the CDR3 reads CASSTGAGRGGTEAFF. The DNA of the CDR3 is TGTGCCAGCAGCACGGGGGCGGGCAGGGGAGGGACTGAAGCTTTCTTT.

This clonotype showed up just a few times. The chain is built from TRBV7-9 and TRBJ2-1, with TRBD2 identical over 7 bases. V lost 1 base, J lost 1 base, and 4 bases stayed unmatched. This CDR3 has 16 residues. Germline-derived CDR1 and CDR2 are SEHNR and FQNEAQ (reference sequence). The CDR3, as DNA: TGTGCCAGCAGCTTAGGGGCTAGCGGATCCTACAATGAGCAGTTCTTC. This gives the protein CASSLGASGSYNEQFF. The entire variable domain, with the rest obtained from reference TRBV7-9 and TRBJ2-1, is as follows: DTGVSQNPRHKITKRGQNVTFRCDPISEHNRLYWYRQTLGQGPEFLTYFQNEAQLEKSRLLSDRFSAERPKGSFSTLEIQRTEQGDSAMYLCASSLGASGSYNEQFFGPGTRLTVL.

This clonotype was detected many times. The chain is built from TRBV5-1 and TRBJ2-7, with TRBD1 matching over 8 bases. The CDR3 has 15 residues. In germline, CDR1 is SGHRS, CDR2 YFSETQ. J gave up 1 base and V 3 bases, and 6 bases lay outside the gene matches. CDR3: CASSWGDRSSYEQYF. CDR3 DNA: TGCGCCAGCAGCTGGGGGGACAGGTCTTCCTACGAGCAGTACTTC.

This clonotype was seen more than once but under ten times. The chain is built from TRBV28 and TRBJ1-3; unclear D gene. V gave up 5 bases and J gave up 0 bases, with 11 bases separating them. This CDR3 contains 15 residues. Per germline, CDR1 MDHEN and CDR2 SYDVKM. The CDR3 spells CASSPSGGSGNTIYF. The CDR3 DNA is TGTGCCAGCAGTCCTTCCGGAGGCTCTGGAAACACCATATATTTT.

The chain combines TRBV18 with TRBJ1-6; TRBD1 is a possible D gene (6 bases). V was cut by 4 bases and J by 6 bases, with 13 bases left in between. The CDR3 spans 15 residues. Germline V lookup: CDR1 KGHSH, CDR2 LQKENI. CDR3 sequence reads: CASSQSTGLNSPLHF. CDR3 nucleotides: TGTGCCAGCTCACAATCGACAGGTCTTAATTCACCCCTCCACTTT.

This clonotype was seen repeatedly, ten times or more. This chain links TRBV5-1 with TRBJ2-7; 9 nucleotides match TRBD1. The CDR3 extends over 13 amino acids. Germline assignment: CDR1 SGHRS and CDR2 YFSETQ. The V gene end was trimmed by 4 bases and the J gene end by 4 bases; junction bases not matched to a gene: 3. The CDR3 DNA reads TGCGCCAGCAGCCGGGACAGGGAGTACGAGCAGTACTTC. Protein: CASSRDREYEQYF.

This clonotype was seen ten or more times. This rearrangement joins TRBV4-1 to TRBJ1-5; D may be TRBD1 (5 bases). Looked up from germline, CDR1 is MGHRA and CDR2 is YSYEKL. Between the trimmed V and J ends, which lost 4 bases and 4 bases, there was a span of 8 bases. The CDR3 length is 13 residues. This chain's CDR3 is CASSRGGNQPQHF. In DNA form, the CDR3 reads TGCGCCAGCAGCCGGGGGGGTAATCAGCCCCAGCATTTT.

This clonotype was detected many times. The rearrangement uses TRBV14 and TRBJ2-3; TRBD2 agrees at 10 bases. CDR1 SGHDN and CDR2 FVKESK come from the germline V gene. The CDR3 loop spans 15 amino acids. V shed 3 bases and J 6 bases; nucleotides not matched to a gene: 6. The CDR3 nucleotides are TGTGCCAGCAGCCATCAGCGGGGGGGCCACGATACGCAGTATTTT. Translated: CASSHQRGGHDTQYF.